The TCR beta chain described here comes from a study of graft-versus-host responses after intestinal transplantation. Study-wide context: Each transplant was multivisceral, liver-intestinal, or isolated intestinal. Every one of the recipients received anti-thymocyte globulin induction and afterwards took tacrolimus and steroids for about 3 years.

Sequenced by immunoSEQ multiplex PCR; TCRdb stores in-frame clones only, minus some. The sample includes about 20,000 clones, 86% of them seen just once. Following transplant, bone marrow was collected either from the posterior iliac crest or from another site chosen by the physician. CDR3 length equals 13 residues. Germline V gene sequence: CDR1 MNHEY, CDR2 SVGAGI. Trimming took off 6 bases at V and 0 bases at J, with 9 bases between the two ends. The TCR originated in a human patient who received an intestinal transplant, so some T cells may come from the graft donor. V usage is TRBV6-5 and J usage is TRBJ2-7; D unresolved. This specimen was bone marrow, taken around 120 days after transplant. CDR3 region: CASREALSYEQYF. Here the CDR3 DNA reads TGTGCCAGCAGGGAAGCCCTCTCCTACGAGCAGTACTTC.